Following are 2 T cell receptor beta chains from one sample sequenced in a study of blood T cells in healthy people across ages. A second PCR, run for roughly 7 to 11 cycles, used a sample-barcoded 5' primer plus a J-beta primer mix. MiXCR was run by TCRdb on the 5' RACE reads, yielding one entry per CDR3 protein. This sample has about 690,000 distinct CDR3 sequences, with less than 45% found just once. The sequencing input was blood. The receptors stem from a man at least 80 years old in good health.

This clonotype turned up a few times. The V and J genes are TRBV20-1 and TRBJ1-4; the D is unclear. Germline V gene sequence: CDR1 DFQATT, CDR2 SNEGSKA (reference sequence). This CDR3 has 17 amino acids. Between the trimmed V and J ends, which lost 1 base and 3 bases, there was a span of 18 bases. The chain's CDR3 is CSARALYRVPSNEKLFF. The CDR3 bases are TGCAGTGCTAGAGCGTTATACCGGGTACCTTCTAATGAAAAACTGTTTTTT.

The table lists this clonotype with many counts. The chain employs TRBV15 and TRBJ2-7; possible D gene TRBD2, 5 bases. CDR1 and CDR2 from the germline V gene are LNHNV and YYDKDF (reference sequence). V dropped 3 bases and J dropped 0 bases, with 15 bases sitting between them. This CDR3 has 16 amino acids. This CDR3 reads CATSSHGETVSYEQYF. CDR3 nucleotide sequence: TGTGCCACCAGCAGCCACGGGGAAACAGTCTCCTACGAGCAGTACTTC.